This T cell receptor beta chain derives from a study of T cells in localized non-small cell lung cancer (dated by TCRdb to about 2020). For the wider study: Comparing tumors with uninvolved tumor-adjacent lungs, the study looked at the T cell repertoires of hundreds of patients with early-stage NSCLC. The cohort comprised a few hundred treatment-naïve NSCLC patients with resected, localized lung tumors. Of the NSCLC patients, roughly 130 were male and 85 to 110 were female, and the mean age was roughly 61 years. Points the paper makes about the study in general: Because multi-region tumor sequencing was not done, intratumor heterogeneity could not be ruled out. Longer overall survival was associated with higher T cell density in blood, whereas shorter survival was associated with higher clonality in adjacent lung. Because of the exploratory design, TCR variables were selected using unadjusted p-values without false-discovery rate correction. Uninvolved tumor-adjacent lung showed the highest T cell clonality, higher than tumor, which suggests more focused antigenic responses in the adjacent lung. A median of about 55 of the top 100 tumor clones were detected in paired uninvolved adjacent lung, and around 30 of these tumor clones were also found among the top 100 clones of the paired uninvolved adjacent lung.

From cysteine to phenylalanine, the CDR3 is 15 amino acids long. The kept DNA is CDR3 alone, 45 bases in frame from the first base. The germline V gene (reference sequence) specifies LNHDA as CDR1 and SQIVND as CDR2. A distance of 16 bases separates the germline ends of V and J, which lose 3 bases and 7 bases respectively. At diagnosis, peripheral blood, uninvolved tumor-adjacent lung and tumor were collected and were preserved as a mix of fresh-frozen and FFPE material. TCR beta CDR3 regions were sequenced from DNA using the immunoSEQ Assay. In the paper's pipeline: To compute T cell density, TCR beta template counts were normalized to usable DNA, which was estimated by amplifying housekeeping genes. Using the preseqR package, richness was estimated by extrapolating to 120,000 templates for tissue samples and 400,000 templates for PBMC samples. Clonality was defined as one minus Pielou's evenness. To identify tissue-enriched TCRs, differential abundance testing was run on productive amino-acid clonotypes with a minimum total count of 5 and an alpha of 0.1. The Jaccard Index and the Morisita Overlap Index were used to quantify repertoire overlap between compartments. GLIPH grouped TCR beta CDR3s together with public tetramer-defined viral CDR3s, and a viral motif had to include at least three viral sequences and also show V-gene enrichment. TCRdb took over this immuneACCESS table, retaining in-frame rearrangements with V and J assigned. Such tables are incomplete; in checked studies, under half of the missing clones stem from an unresolved V gene, and the remainder is unexplained. V, J and clone size derive from that table, while D and trimming were established from the DNA sequence. The sample yields about 4,400 clones; roughly 21% were counted once. The biggest ten clones account for 4% to 6% of the sample.

Comment on this clone: Its antigen is not yet known. Within one base of it there is no much larger clone, and no base qualities were kept.

The input for sequencing was lung tumor tissue, taken before any cancer treatment. This sequence uses TRBV19 and TRBJ2-4, and possibly TRBD1, on 6 matching bases. The TCR originated in a female donor of 60 years or more with stage I lung adenocarcinoma. The CDR3 region has the sequence CASSILSRQDNIQYF. The nucleotide sequence reads TGTGCCAGTAGTATCCTATCCAGACAGGACAACATTCAGTACTTC.